This T cell receptor (beta chain) was captured in a study of OX40 agonist ivuxolimab in advanced cancers. Study conclusions and caveats: Low normalized T-cell clonal expansion was also seen in some nonresponders.

A word on this clone: Its target is not known.

The V and J ends lost 4 bases and 4 bases respectively, with 11 bases between them. The CDR3 extends over 14 amino acids. CDR1 and CDR2 (germline): SNHLY, FYNNEI. Data came from immunoSEQ multiplex PCR; TCRdb stores just in-frame clones and leaves some out. The table records 45,000 to 65,000 clones, 70% to 90% of them present only once. Material: CD4+ or CD8+ T cells sorted from blood, obtained in a trial of the OX40 agonist ivuxolimab. The chain uses TRBV2 and TRBJ2-1, with D possibly matching TRBD2 (6 bases). The TCR was taken from an adult with an advanced solid tumor such as melanoma, head and neck, liver or kidney cancer. The CDR3 DNA follows: TGTGCCAGCAGTGGGACTAACGCTTACAATGAGCAGTTCTTC. It translates to CASSGTNAYNEQFF.